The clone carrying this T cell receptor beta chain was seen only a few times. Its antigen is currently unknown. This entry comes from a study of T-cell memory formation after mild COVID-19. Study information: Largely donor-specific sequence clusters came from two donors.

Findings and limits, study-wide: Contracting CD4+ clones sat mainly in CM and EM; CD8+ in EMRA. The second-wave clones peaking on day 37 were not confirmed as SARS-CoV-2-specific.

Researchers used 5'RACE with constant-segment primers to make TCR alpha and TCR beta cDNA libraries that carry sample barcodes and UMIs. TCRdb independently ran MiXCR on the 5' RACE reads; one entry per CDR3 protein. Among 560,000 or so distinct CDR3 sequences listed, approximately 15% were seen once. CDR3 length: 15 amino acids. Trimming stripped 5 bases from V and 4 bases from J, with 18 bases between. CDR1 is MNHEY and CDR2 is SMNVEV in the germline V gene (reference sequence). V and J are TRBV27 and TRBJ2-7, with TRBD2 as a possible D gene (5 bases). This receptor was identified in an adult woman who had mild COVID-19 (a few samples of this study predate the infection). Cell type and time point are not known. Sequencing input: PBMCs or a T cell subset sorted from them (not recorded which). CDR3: CASSLTAGMLYEQYF. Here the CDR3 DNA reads TGTGCCAGCAGTCTAACTGCCGGGATGCTATACGAGCAGTACTTC.